This T cell receptor beta chain was recovered during a study of cytomegalovirus exposure and HLA in healthy donors (dated by TCRdb to between 2016 and 2019). About the study as a whole: An earlier analysis of approximately 550 of the donors reported roughly 300 Gb of sequence data and some 120 million unique TCR beta sequences from 150 million to 200 million T cells. In addition to the first cohort of around 670 subjects, a separate validation cohort of approximately 120 different subjects was used. Rather than using new phenotypic data, the later analysis identified candidate immune exposures from TCR beta sequences and from how often those sequences occurred across donors. The study aimed to test whether signatures of past pathogen exposure could be identified by cataloging public T cell receptors. Roughly five DR-DQ haplotypes were handled as single units for association and clustering, since linkage in the cohort was strong. An earlier analysis of more than 450 of the donors used high-throughput TCR beta sequencing to judge whether each TCR beta V gene segment behaved as functional or pseudogenic. HLA typing covered class I and class II loci at four-digit resolution. A later analysis re-analyzed previously published TCR beta repertoires from 660 or so donors and added high-resolution HLA genotyping to study TCR occurrence patterns. Using immunosequencing, the study profiled T cell repertoires from roughly 650 subjects and related those repertoires to cytomegalovirus serostatus. A later genetic analysis used genome-wide SNP genotypes for about 65% of the roughly 700 donors, treating that subset as a discovery cohort. Donor age, sex, ethnicity and CMV serostatus were compiled together with the repertoire data. Of the roughly 410 genotyped donors, less than 90% were placed in the genetic ancestry cluster associated with self-reported Caucasian donors. Among roughly 400 genotyped donors of the cohort, an average of roughly 230,000 unique TCR beta nucleotide sequences was sequenced per donor, of which about 19% were non-productive. To predict cytomegalovirus infection status, the study brought together high-throughput TCR immunosequencing, statistical association of individual TCRs with disease status, and machine learning. Typing coverage differed by locus: A, B, C, DRB1 and DQB1 were typed in roughly 620-630 donors, DQA1 in 500 to 550, DPA1 in 606, and DPB1 in 450 to 490. Every repertoire in the discovery cohort had been generated on one and the same sequencing platform. An early release covering 550 to 700 HLA-typed donors comprised 250 to 350 gigabases of sequencing data and roughly 85 million unique TCR sequences. Study-wide findings and limitations: About 17 rarely observed V segments, including chromosome 9 orphons, were excluded from the earlier analysis of approximately 600 of the donors because counts were too low. The presence/absence analyses assumed that sequencing depth was roughly uniform across donors, and that assumption may not be true. In vitro tests confirmed that three of the cytomegalovirus-associated TCR beta chains recognize cytomegalovirus antigens. Immune exposure information for the cohort was limited to CMV serostatus. The study gave a list of 150 to 200 TCR beta chains associated with cytomegalovirus. A later analysis found that most CMV-associated TCR beta chains appeared HLA-restricted, with HLA associations seemingly driven largely by CMV exposure. The classifier was reported to diagnose cytomegalovirus status with high specificity and sensitivity in both the original cohort and the validation cohort. According to the authors, the approach could potentially be generalized to other disease states and immunological phenotypes. In a later analysis, TCR association rates were found to vary across HLA loci, with the most associated TCRs seen for DRB1 alleles and the fewest for HLA-C alleles. Some IMGT-functional V segments, including TRBV6-2 and TRBV6-3, could not be told apart with the 87-base-pair reads, so those segments were excluded. In an earlier analysis of more than 500 of the donors, most TCR beta V segments appeared in productive rearrangements about 90% or about 30% of the time, broadly matching IMGT annotations. While some public TCRs were present in many individuals, most TCR sequences turned up only very rarely across donors. When HLA alleles, especially DR and DQ, strongly co-occurred, attributing TCR associations to individual alleles was difficult. A further reported finding was that TCR beta sequences accurately predicted the HLA-A and HLA-B alleles for most subjects in the first cohort. A later genetic analysis reported fewer N-insertions in productive TCRs among donors in an Asian-associated ancestry cluster than the roughly 620-donor mean. V-gene and J-gene trimming of TCR beta chains was associated with a missense DCLRE1C variant in a later genetic analysis, and the association was replicated in an independent cohort. A cluster of highly shared sequence variants was judged likely to represent a technical artifact of the sequencing pipeline. In a later analysis, around 17,000 TCR beta sequences were associated with specific HLA alleles at a false discovery rate of 0.05. Because HLA typing was unavailable for some donors at each locus, only the typed subset was used in association tests. In a later analysis, several top co-occurrence clusters were reported to appear linked to parvovirus B19, influenza, CMV and Epstein-Barr virus. Linkage disequilibrium might explain the correlated functional status among segregating V segments, but an unknown experimental factor could not be ruled out. Compared with equally common non-associated chains, HLA-associated TCR beta chains in a later analysis were more clonally expanded and had lower generation probabilities. In this cohort, only TCR beta chains were sequenced, and detectable features were limited by the absence of alpha or paired-chain data.

Libraries were prepared through the immunoSEQ multiplex PCR assay. For the multiplex PCR, a mixture combining 60 forward primers for TCR Vbeta segments and 13 reverse primers for TCR Jbeta segments was used. The CDR3 region of rearranged TCR beta genes was amplified from genomic DNA by a multiplex PCR assay. The amplified TCR beta libraries were sequenced on the Illumina HiSeq System as 87-base-pair reads. The authors' analysis ran thus. A later analysis counted tens of millions of unique TCR beta chains across the 500 to 850 repertoires, and some 11 million of these chains were shared by at least two donors. Raw reads were error-corrected and collapsed into unique sequences by a nearest-neighbor algorithm in which closely related sequences were merged to remove PCR and sequencing errors. CDR3 sequences were aligned to IMGT reference sequences to assign V, D and J gene segments. For a sequence to be retained, at least a six-nucleotide match to both a V gene segment and a J gene segment was required. A rearrangement was called productive if the CDR3 had no stop codons and remained in frame with V and J, and every other rearrangement was called non-productive. CDR3 was defined according to IMGT convention as the region running from the second conserved V-encoded cysteine to the conserved J-encoded phenylalanine. In an earlier analysis of around 540 of the donors, sequences lacking an unambiguous match to a single V gene segment were excluded. An earlier analysis of a few hundred of the donors called V segments functional above 56.7% productive rearrangements and segregating when the between-donor standard deviation exceeded 5%. To diagnose cytomegalovirus status from the catalog of TCR beta chain sequences, a statistical classification framework was built. A later analysis assigned V and J genes by comparing TCR nucleotide sequences with IMGT/GENE-DB human TR gene sequences. Using the TCRdist pipeline, a later analysis assigned CDR3 sequences along with most-parsimonious VDJ recombination scenarios. In a later analysis, each TCR beta chain was defined by its CDR3 amino acid sequence together with its V-gene family, and reads lacking a unique V-gene family were excluded. To address suspected cross-contamination and a sequencing artifact, a later analysis removed over 500 highly shared, low-generation-probability nucleotide sequences. A later analysis calculated a clonal expansion index for each public chain from normalized within-repertoire ranks of inferred template counts. Generation probabilities in a later analysis came from a VDJ recombination model fitted to out-of-frame rearrangements, and those results were checked against IGoR. In a later analysis, hypergeometric tests were used to score TCR-TCR, TCR-HLA and TCR-CMV co-occurrence, with a repertoire-size bias correction applied to TCR pairs. In a later analysis, false discovery rates were estimated by permuting HLA or CMV assignments 20 times. A later analysis grouped co-occurring TCRs with DBSCAN, adding TCRdist sequence similarity when clustering within HLA-allele-positive subsets. Repertoires with fewer than 30,000 or more than 120,000 public chains, plus five repertoires with anomalous nucleotide sharing, were excluded from co-occurrence clustering. The source is immuneACCESS, and TCRdb retained only in-frame sequences with V and J called. Part of the clones is not carried over; for the studies checked, unresolved V genes explain less than half of this, and the remainder is unexplained. V, J and clone size were drawn from that table, and D and trimming were deduced from the DNA. This sample holds tens of thousands of clones; 83% were observed only once. 1.6% of the sample is held by the ten biggest clonotypes.

Of note for this clone: This clone's antigen is unknown. Base-call qualities are not available, and no considerably larger clone is one nucleotide away.

The cohort consisted of 600 or so healthy bone marrow donors. At the time of sampling, all cohort members were nominally healthy, though unrecorded immune exposures were likely present. CMV serostatus was recorded as positive for almost 300 and negative for about 55% of the roughly 700 cohort members, whereas no CMV serostatus was recorded for the donor in question. Each donor provided a peripheral blood sample, and peripheral blood mononuclear cells were used for TCR beta sequencing. The Qiagen DNeasy Blood Extraction Kit was used to extract genomic DNA from the blood cell samples. CDR1 and CDR2, looked up from the germline V gene, are SGDLS and YYNGEE. From the cysteine through the phenylalanine, the CDR3 covers 12 amino acids. Only the CDR3 region is kept as DNA, spanning 36 bases read in frame from base 1. The V end loses 7 bases and the J end loses 0 bases, and a stretch of 8 bases separates them.

The sequence was collected from a human donor in good health. This chain joins TRBV9 to TRBJ2-7; matching of 6 bases hints at TRBD2 as the D gene. The sequenced sample was PBMCs. The CDR3 region: CASGGNSYEQYF. DNA sequence: TGTGCCAGCGGGGGGAACTCCTACGAGCAGTACTTC.